This T cell receptor beta chain was sequenced during a study of molecular identifiers for immune sequencing clone quantification. Germline assignment: CDR1 KGHSY and CDR2 FQNENV. V lost 1 base and J lost 3, with 3 bases in between. The CDR3 contains 12 residues. Each CDR3 protein is one row after TCRdb ran MiXCR on the PCR reads. The sample shows about 640,000 distinct CDR3 sequences, about 20% of them seen only once. This clonotype was sampled from a human donor in good health. Some libraries in this study had Jurkat cell RNA spiked in. The chain has TRBV16 and TRBJ1-2; D uncertain. Sequencing input: naive CD8+ T cells from blood, with Jurkat cell RNA spiked in. Stated subset: FACS-sorted CD8+CD4-CCR7+CD45RA+ naive T cells. The CDR3 region has the DNA TGTGCCAGCAGCCAATTCGACTATGGCTACACCTTC. Its translation: CASSQFDYGYTF. Together with reference TRBV16 and TRBJ1-2, the CDR3 gives the full variable domain: GEEVAQTPKHLVRGEGQKAKLYCAPIKGHSYVFWYQQVLKNEFKFLISFQNENVFDETGMPKERFSAKCLPNSPCSLEIQATKLEDSAVYFCASSQFDYGYTFGSGTRLTVV.